These T cell receptor beta chains were read from a single sample in a study of PD-L1 blockade in urothelial cancer. Some clones are missing from TCRdb's copy, which holds only in-frame ones; the method was immunoSEQ multiplex PCR. This sample yields approximately 20,000 clones, of which around 90% are seen a single time; 11% belongs to the top ten. Sequencing used PBMCs, obtained around atezolizumab (anti-PD-L1) treatment. The receptors originated from a woman aged 55-70 years with urothelial cancer. Each CDR3 is given with its conserved first and last residue. A D gene is named only where the DNA matches it firmly. Size values are once, few and many counts, or a class for expanded clones, and some rows have none.

clone_size d_call j_call v_call cdr3_aa cdr3_nt
- - TRBJ2-7 TRBV7-8 CASSLGGSSSYEQYF TGTGCCAGCAGCTTAGGCGGGTCTAGCTCCTACGAGCAGTACTTC
- - TRBJ1-5 TRBV6-5 CASRQGGGNQPQHF TGTGCCAGCAGACAGGGTGGTGGCAATCAGCCCCAGCATTTT
- - TRBJ1-4 TRBV11-1 CASSSTRGPTNEKLFF TGTGCCAGCAGCTCCACCCGAGGTCCTACTAATGAAAAACTGTTTTTT
- TRBD1 TRBJ2-3 TRBV5-5 CASSPTGGGVADTQYF TGTGCCAGCAGCCCCACAGGGGGCGGGGTGGCAGATACGCAGTATTTT
- - TRBJ2-5 TRBV5-5 CASSWGHRRPGETQYF TGTGCCAGCAGCTGGGGGCACCGACGTCCGGGGGAGACCCAGTACTTC
- - TRBJ1-5 TRBV27 CATAGFYSNQPQHF TGTGCCACCGCAGGGTTTTATAGCAATCAGCCCCAGCATTTT
- - TRBJ1-2 TRBV10-1 CASSESRTGLSSCNGYTF TGCGCCAGCAGTGAGTCGAGAACAGGGTTAAGCAGTTGTAATGGCTACACCTTC
once - TRBJ1-1 TRBV6-5 CASSYSRLMNTEAFF TGTGCCAGCAGTTACTCGCGGCTGATGAACACTGAAGCTTTCTTT
- - TRBJ1-2 TRBV4-1 CASSHPPAGKIGYTF TGCGCCAGCAGCCATCCCCCGGCAGGGAAGATTGGCTACACCTTC
- TRBD2 TRBJ2-4 TRBV30 CAWSQTSGRAPAKNIQYF TGTGCCTGGAGCCAGACTAGCGGGAGAGCCCCGGCCAAAAACATTCAGTACTTC
- TRBD2 TRBJ2-3 TRBV19 CASSIREGPDTQYF TGTGCCAGTAGTATACGGGAGGGCCCAGATACGCAGTATTTT
- - TRBJ1-2 TRBV4-2 CASSQDLRARIYGYTF TGTGCCAGCAGCCAAGATCTCCGCGCGAGAATCTATGGCTACACCTTC
- TRBD2 TRBJ2-2 TRBV11-2 CASSFTSGRAGELFF TGTGCCAGCAGCTTTACTAGCGGGAGGGCCGGGGAGCTGTTTTTT
- TRBD1 TRBJ2-7 TRBV6-5 CASMDRYYEQYF TGTGCCAGCATGGACAGGTACTACGAGCAGTACTTC
- TRBD2 TRBJ2-5 TRBV27 CASSLSPAGGGETQYF TGTGCCAGCAGTTTATCTCCAGCGGGGGGCGGTGAGACCCAGTACTTC
once - TRBJ2-1 TRBV2 CASSGRPSSYNEQFF TGTGCCAGCAGTGGGAGGCCGAGCTCCTACAATGAGCAGTTCTTC
- TRBD2 TRBJ2-1 TRBV6-5 CASSYSPSGSNEQFF TGTGCCAGCAGTTACTCGCCTAGCGGGAGTAATGAGCAGTTCTTC
- - TRBJ2-5 TRBV19 CASSLGRGFQETQYF TGTGCCAGTAGCCTAGGAAGGGGGTTCCAAGAGACCCAGTACTTC
- TRBD2 TRBJ2-7 TRBV10-2 CASSESLAGIPTYEQYF TGCGCCAGCAGTGAGTCCCTAGCGGGGATACCAACCTACGAGCAGTACTTC
- TRBD1 TRBJ2-5 TRBV10-3 CATVPGGLETQYF TGTGCCACTGTCCCAGGGGGTTTAGAGACCCAGTACTTC
- - TRBJ1-1 TRBV5-6 CASRVSLLNTEAFF TGTGCCAGCAGGGTGAGCCTTTTGAACACTGAAGCTTTCTTT
- TRBD1 TRBJ2-1 TRBV5-1 CASRSGTGYNEQFF TGCGCCAGCAGATCCGGGACAGGGTACAATGAGCAGTTCTTC
- - TRBJ2-7 TRBV27 CASKILRWEQYF TGTGCCAGCAAGATCCTACGCTGGGAGCAGTACTTC
- TRBD1 TRBJ1-5 TRBV9 CASSVESGGQPQHF TGTGCCAGCAGCGTAGAGTCAGGGGGTCAGCCCCAGCATTTT
- - TRBJ1-5 TRBV9 CASSNGRDQPQHF TGTGCCAGCTCTAACGGGCGGGATCAGCCCCAGCATTTT
- TRBD2 TRBJ2-7 TRBV5-1 CASSWGTSGVSYEQYF TGCGCCAGCAGCTGGGGGACTAGCGGGGTCTCCTACGAGCAGTACTTC
- TRBD2 TRBJ2-1 TRBV4-2 CASSQPGLAGGVEQFF TGTGCCAGCAGCCAACCAGGACTAGCGGGGGGGGTGGAGCAGTTCTTC
once - TRBJ2-7 TRBV18 CASSPKLSGEQYF TGTGCCAGCTCACCAAAATTATCGGGGGAGCAGTACTTC
- TRBD1 TRBJ2-2 TRBV9 CASSSTHRGDGTGELFF TGTGCCAGCAGCTCCACGCACAGGGGAGACGGCACCGGGGAGCTGTTTTTT
- TRBD1 TRBJ2-3 TRBV7-7 CASSFGTGMNTQYF TGTGCCAGCAGCTTCGGGACAGGGATGAATACGCAGTATTTT
- - TRBJ1-1 TRBV2 CASSEGSGAGAAEAFF TGTGCCAGCAGTGAAGGCAGTGGGGCGGGGGCAGCTGAAGCTTTCTTT
- TRBD1 TRBJ2-7 TRBV28 CASSQTGAARYEQYF TGTGCCAGCAGCCAGACAGGGGCAGCCCGCTACGAGCAGTACTTC
- TRBD1 TRBJ2-1 TRBV7-6 CASSLFTGGSSYNEQFF TGTGCCAGCAGCTTATTCACAGGGGGCTCCTCCTACAATGAGCAGTTCTTC
- - TRBJ2-7 TRBV6-5 CASSYRLGYEQYF TGTGCCAGCAGTTACAGGCTAGGCTACGAGCAGTACTTC
- - TRBJ2-3 TRBV28 CASSWGLSLGDTQYF TGTGCCAGCAGTTGGGGACTCAGTCTCGGGGATACGCAGTATTTT
- TRBD2 TRBJ2-3 TRBV28 CAASGGSTDTQYF TGTGCGGCATCGGGGGGTAGCACAGATACGCAGTATTTT
- - TRBJ2-7 TRBV20-1 CSATDNYEQYF TGCAGTGCTACGGACAACTACGAGCAGTACTTC
- - TRBJ1-3 TRBV7-8 CASSLVARSSGNTIYF TGTGCCAGCAGCTTAGTCGCCAGAAGCTCTGGAAACACCATATATTTT
- - TRBJ2-2 TRBV29-1 CSVEIAATGELFF TGCAGCGTTGAAATAGCGGCCACCGGGGAGCTGTTTTTT
- TRBD1 TRBJ2-3 TRBV13 CASSFRDRGTENTQYF TGTGCCAGCAGCTTCCGGGACAGGGGGACCGAGAATACGCAGTATTTT
- TRBD1 TRBJ2-1 TRBV7-2 CASSLEGTGSYNEQFF TGTGCCAGCAGCTTAGAAGGGACAGGTTCCTACAATGAGCAGTTCTTC
once TRBD2 TRBJ2-3 TRBV11-3 CASSLAGGPVDTQYF TGTGCCAGCAGCCTAGCGGGAGGGCCTGTAGATACGCAGTATTTT
- TRBD2 TRBJ2-3 TRBV11-3 CASSTGLAGDTDTQYF TGTGCCAGCAGCACGGGACTAGCGGGGGATACAGATACGCAGTATTTT
- TRBD1 TRBJ2-7 TRBV5-4 CASSSGQGGNEQYF TGTGCCAGCAGCTCTGGACAGGGAGGTAACGAGCAGTACTTC
- TRBD2 TRBJ2-7 TRBV5-1 CASSLKSGKGLAGGNSYEQYF TGCGCCAGCAGCTTGAAGTCAGGGAAGGGACTAGCGGGGGGGAACTCCTACGAGCAGTACTTC
- TRBD2 TRBJ2-1 TRBV6-4 CASRVTSDSYNEQFF TGTGCCAGCAGGGTAACTAGCGACTCCTACAATGAGCAGTTCTTC
- TRBD2 TRBJ2-1 TRBV7-9 CASSLGGLAGLYNEQFF TGTGCCAGCAGCTTAGGGGGACTAGCGGGGCTGTACAATGAGCAGTTCTTC